Listed here are 14 T cell receptor beta chains from one sample, sequenced in a study of blood T cell repertoires in COVID-19. Clones were read by immunoSEQ multiplex PCR, and TCRdb kept only the in-frame ones, dropping some. The table has 85,000 to 100,000 clones, 65% to 90% seen once. The source material was peripheral blood. The receptors come from a man between 60 and 75 years old with acute or convalescent COVID-19.

This sequence joins TRBV10-1 and TRBJ2-7, with a possible D match to TRBD2 (6 bases). Per germline, CDR1 WNHNN and CDR2 SYGVQD (reference sequence). Trimming left V 8 bases short and J 2 bases short, with 13 bases between. This CDR3 has 13 amino acids. The CDR3 DNA is TGCGCCAGCTCCTTAGCGGAGGCCTACGAGCAGTACTTC. This translates into CASSLAEAYEQYF.

The chain is built from TRBV24-1 and TRBJ2-1; 12 positions agree with TRBD2. V lost 3 bases, J lost 0 bases, and 11 bases stayed unmatched. The CDR3 sequence is 20 residues long. Germline-derived CDR1 and CDR2 are KGHDR and SFDVKD. The DNA of the CDR3 is TGTGCCACCAGTGATAAGTCTAGCGGGGGGGTGAAGAGCTCCTACAATGAGCAGTTCTTC. Amino acid sequence: CATSDKSSGGVKSSYNEQFF.

This clone was seen only once. V gene TRBV6-5 combines with J gene TRBJ1-4; 8 bases fit TRBD1. Trimming at V came to 6 bases and at J to 5 bases, leaving 5 bases not matched to a gene. CDR1 MNHEY and CDR2 SVGAGI come from the germline V gene. The CDR3 spans 14 residues. CDR3 amino acids: CASSRDRLNEKLFF. The CDR3, as DNA: TGTGCCAGCAGCCGGGACAGGCTAAATGAAAAACTGTTTTTT.

This clone is classed as medium-sized. The chain carries TRBV7-3 and TRBJ2-3; 10 positions agree with TRBD1. CDR1 is SGHTA, CDR2 FQGTGA, per germline. V dropped 5 bases and J dropped 6; count of bases not matched to a gene: 2. This CDR3 has 13 amino acids. CDR3 sequence reads: CASSRTGGDTQYF. CDR3 coding DNA: TGTGCCAGCAGCAGGACAGGGGGGGATACGCAGTATTTT.

V usage is TRBV18 and J usage is TRBJ1-2; a weak D match, TRBD1 (5 bases). This CDR3 is 14 amino acids long. Trimming stripped 3 bases from V and 4 bases from J, with 12 bases between. Germline V gene lookup returns CDR1 KGHSH and CDR2 LQKENI. CDR3 DNA: TGTGCCAGCTCACCCAATCAGGGAGGCTATGGCTACACCTTC. It translates to CASSPNQGGYGYTF.

This clone was detected only once. The chain joins TRBV5-1 to TRBJ1-2, with 9 bases aligning to TRBD1. Trimming removed 2 bases from V and 4 bases from J; junction bases left unmatched: 3. This CDR3 is built from 14 residues. The V gene's germline CDR1 is SGHRS and CDR2 YFSETQ. The CDR3 region is CASSFGQGSYGYTF. CDR3 nucleotide sequence: TGCGCCAGCAGCTTCGGACAGGGGTCCTATGGCTACACCTTC.

The chain couples TRBV19 to TRBJ2-3; 7 nucleotides match TRBD2. V was clipped by 5 bases and J by 1 base; unmatched bases: 6. Germline CDR1 and CDR2: LNHDA and SQIVND (reference sequence). The CDR3 is 15 residues long. CDR3 amino acids: CASSPTAGGTDTQYF. The CDR3 DNA is TGTGCCAGTAGTCCCACGGCGGGGGGCACAGATACGCAGTATTTT. The entire variable domain, with the rest obtained from reference TRBV19 and TRBJ2-3, is as follows: DGGITQSPKYLFRKEGQNVTLSCEQNLNHDAMYWYRQDPGQGLRLIYYSQIVNDFQKGDIAEGYSVSREKKESFPLTVTSAQKNPTAFYLCASSPTAGGTDTQYFGPGTRLTVL.

This clone was detected a few times. The chain couples TRBV15 to TRBJ2-3; D is perhaps TRBD1 (5 bases). Trimming removed 1 base at V and 6 bases at J, with 14 bases between. Germline assignment: CDR1 LNHNV and CDR2 YYDKDF (reference sequence). The CDR3 spans 15 residues. The CDR3 region is CATSRATGHTDTQYF. CDR3 coding DNA: TGTGCCACCAGCAGAGCTACAGGCCACACGGATACGCAGTATTTT.

CDR3 coding DNA: TGTGCCAGCAGCGTAGTGGCGGGGACCACAGATACGCAGTATTTT. It is translated as CASSVVAGTTDTQYF. The chain employs TRBV9 and TRBJ2-3; perhaps TRBD2 as D (6 bases). V gave up 0 bases and J gave up 2 bases, with 10 bases separating them. CDR3 length: 15 residues. Germline CDR1 SGDLS, CDR2 YYNGEE.

V is TRBV3-1 (or the pseudogene TRBV3-2) and J is TRBJ2-7, with TRBD1 identical over 7 bases. J was trimmed by 3 bases and V by 4 bases; bases with no gene match: 3. The germline V gene has CDR1 LGHDT and CDR2 YNNKEL (reference sequence). The CDR3 spans 13 residues. The CDR3 loop reads CASSLDRVYEQYF. DNA for the CDR3: TGTGCCAGCAGCCTCGACAGGGTCTACGAGCAGTACTTC.

CDR3 protein: CASSVEASSTDTQYF. CDR3 coding DNA: TGCGCCAGCAGCGTTGAGGCTTCGAGCACAGATACGCAGTATTTT. The chain is built from TRBV5-1 and TRBJ2-3; D is uncertain. The germline V and J ends were trimmed by 4 bases and 0 bases, with 12 bases remaining between them. Germline loops: CDR1 SGHRS, CDR2 YFSETQ. The CDR3 is made up of 15 amino acids.

The chain is built from TRBV27 and TRBJ2-3, with a weak D call TRBD2 (5 bases). The CDR3 runs to 13 residues. From germline, CDR1 is MNHEY and CDR2 SMNVEV (reference sequence). With 9 bases removed from V and 1 base from J, the gap between germline ends came to 11 bases. The CDR3 is CASWRAGTDTQYF. CDR3 nucleotide sequence: TGTGCCAGTTGGAGAGCGGGCACAGATACGCAGTATTTT.

The chain is built from TRBV7-8 and TRBJ2-1; 8 bases are shared with TRBD2. The V gene end was trimmed by 2 bases and the J gene end by 2 bases; junction bases not matched to a gene: 2. This CDR3 has 15 residues. The germline V gene encodes CDR1 SGHVS and CDR2 FQNEAQ. CDR3 in DNA: TGTGCCAGCAGCTTACGGGAGGGGGCCTACAATGAGCAGTTCTTC. Protein product: CASSLREGAYNEQFF.

CDR3 residues: CASSPSITPTEAFF. DNA of the CDR3: TGCGCCAGCAGCCCCTCTATCACGCCCACTGAAGCTTTCTTT. The chain joins TRBV5-1 to TRBJ1-1; D ambiguous. Germline CDR1 is SGHRS and CDR2 is YFSETQ. V dropped 4 bases and J dropped 4 bases, with 14 bases sitting between them. The CDR3 consists of 14 residues.